This T cell receptor beta chain emerged from a study of tumor and adjacent non-tumor tissue in lung cancer. Study-level background: The patients, approximately nine men and roughly 5 women, were roughly 30 to 76 with stage I to III disease.

CDR3 size: 17 residues. CDR1 and CDR2 (germline): MGHRA, YSYEKL. V trimming: 0 bases; J trimming: 12 bases; junction bases outside the gene matches: 14. Of note for this clonotype: A much larger clone is a single base away; this may be a read error.

RNA was extracted from bulk tissue without any cell sorting. The library came from three nested PCR rounds adapted from ARM-PCR protocols. One entry per CDR3 protein, called by TCRdb with MiXCR from the multiplex PCR reads. The top ten clones hold around 9.5% of a sample with around 86,000 distinct CDR3 sequences, approximately 77% of them seen once. V usage is TRBV4-1 and J usage is TRBJ2-1, with 10 bases identical to TRBD1. This sequence originates from a woman aged 40 to 55 with non-small cell lung cancer. The sample taken for sequencing was lung tumor tissue. The CDR3 nucleotides are TGCGCCAGCAGCCAAGATCGAGGTGGGACAGGGGTCGATGGGCAGTTCTTC. This codes for CASSQDRGGTGVDGQFF.